This TCR beta chain stems from a study of prognosis after radiotherapy for stage I lung cancer. Study as a whole: Following radiotherapy, four patients went on to present distant metastases at a median of 7 months, and roughly 15 exhibited no significant progression.

As for this clonotype: Its cognate antigen is unknown.

Using two-round multiplex PCR, the authors amplified TCR beta CDR3 from genomic DNA. First-round PCR employed TRBV- and TRBJ-specific primers for each gene. The second round, a PCR step, used universal primers. MiXCR was run by TCRdb on the multiplex PCR reads, yielding one entry per CDR3 protein. Seen here are under 20,000 distinct CDR3 sequences, 40% to 50% observed once, and the top ten hold around 40%. Germline CDR1 is MNHGY and CDR2 is SAAAGT. The V end was cut by 5 bases, the J end by 12 bases, with 11 bases between. There are 12 residues in the CDR3. Study-wide points: Patients with distant metastases had lower Shannon entropy after stereotactic body radiation therapy.

The sequencing used PBMCs, collected before or after stereotactic body radiation therapy (not recorded which). This clonotype originated in a donor over 45 with non-small cell lung cancer. The rearrangement joins TRBV6-8 to TRBJ1-6; D uncertain. The CDR3 DNA sequence: TGTGCCAGCAGTCAGGCCTGGCTACCCCTCCACTTT. This codes for CASSQAWLPLHF.